This T cell receptor beta chain is from a study of blood T cell repertoires in COVID-19. The germline gives CDR1 SGHAT, CDR2 FQDESV (reference sequence). The V gene end was trimmed by 5 bases and the J gene end by 4 bases; junction bases not matched to a gene: 7. The CDR3 extends over 15 amino acids. Authors' analysis steps: The assay estimated nucleated cells by amplifying reference gene primers. Profiled with immunoSEQ multiplex PCR; TCRdb holds only in-frame clones, not every one. The V and J calls and the clone size are those of that table, but D and trimming were determined from the DNA. The sample has 45,000 to 60,000 clones; around 87% are singletons.

The clonotype originates from a human donor with active COVID-19. The donor label of this sample is uncertain. The chain combines TRBV11-1 with TRBJ2-1; 8 positions agree with TRBD1. The specimen sequenced was peripheral blood. The CDR3 protein is CASSIRTGTYNEQFF. CDR3 DNA: TGTGCCAGCAGCATACGGACAGGGACATACAATGAGCAGTTCTTC. Complete variable domain (other parts from reference TRBV11-1 and TRBJ2-1): EAEVAQSPRYKITEKSQAVAFWCDPISGHATLYWYRQILGQGPELLVQFQDESVVDDSQLPKDRFSAERLKGVDSTLKIQPAELGDSAMYLCASSIRTGTYNEQFFGPGTRLTVL.